The rows below give T cell receptor beta chains drawn from one sample of a study of T cell repertoires in cytomegalovirus infection. Antigens for these TCRs are unknown. TCRdb fed the reads into MiXCR, producing one record per CDR3 protein. This repertoire shows roughly 500,000 distinct CDR3 sequences, more than 30% found once; its top ten account for roughly 17%. The sequenced sample was cultured PBMCs, obtained from culture after CMV antigen stimulation. These receptors were obtained from a human donor in good health (CMV status not recorded). Some clones in this sample may be carry-over from other donors' samples. The CDR3 runs from the conserved cysteine through the conserved F or W. D genes are given only for firm matches. Where a row states a size, it is once, few, many or the class of an expanded clone; other rows omit it.

TRBJ2-5,14,NA,TRBD2,TRBV20-1,CSARVAGGKETQYF
TRBJ2-1,18,NA,TRBD2,TRBV6-2/TRBV6-3,CASSYSMVGGLSYNEQFF
TRBJ2-1,18,NA,TRBD2,TRBV7-9,CASRRPASGISTFNEQFF
TRBJ2-1,17,few,NA,TRBV7-2,CASSSPEYRLVFDEQFF
TRBJ1-5,15,NA,NA,TRBV6-5,CASSYSGARNQPQHF
TRBJ2-1,14,NA,TRBD2,TRBV7-9,CASSGRERYNEQFF
TRBJ2-4,16,NA,TRBD1,TRBV12-5,CASGPQGMGAKNIQYF
TRBJ2-1,15,NA,TRBD2,TRBV7-8,CASSGSGRAYNEQFF
TRBJ2-2,15,NA,TRBD2,TRBV19,CASRRLAGGSGELFF
TRBJ1-2,16,NA,NA,TRBV7-2,CASTLSPASQLHGYTF
TRBJ2-6,14,few,NA,TRBV7-2,CASSGPLGANVLTF
TRBJ2-1,16,few,TRBD2,TRBV7-2,CASSLVTSGSVDEQFF
TRBJ1-2,13,few,NA,TRBV6-2/TRBV6-3,CASSYALSYGYTF
TRBJ1-2,15,few,TRBD1,TRBV28,CASSPGTGAVRGYTF
TRBJ2-6,15,few,TRBD2,TRBV7-2,CASRGSGAGANVLTF
TRBJ2-3,15,many,NA,TRBV5-4,CASSARRLSTDTQYF
TRBJ2-7,14,NA,TRBD2,TRBV19,CASSISTSDGEQYF
TRBJ2-2,15,NA,NA,TRBV4-3,CASSQVQGGIGELFF
TRBJ2-1,12,NA,NA,TRBV27,CASSYGLAEQFF
TRBJ1-1,13,NA,NA,TRBV19,CASSMGLNTEAFF
TRBJ1-2,16,NA,NA,TRBV6-1,CASSEEYFGLNYGYTF
TRBJ2-1,16,few,TRBD2,TRBV7-3,CASSKPLAGFHNEQFF
TRBJ1-5,15,many,TRBD1,TRBV6-1,CASRGPGQNNQPQHF
TRBJ2-1,14,few,TRBD2,TRBV20-1,CSADVAGVRNEQFF
TRBJ1-2,15,NA,NA,TRBV11-3,CASSSPEGFTGGYTF
TRBJ2-3,12,NA,NA,TRBV20-1,CSPSRGTDTQYF
TRBJ2-1,17,NA,TRBD2,TRBV4-3,CASSRARGGSSYNEQFF
TRBJ2-2,16,NA,TRBD1,TRBV7-2,CASSLVGQGGTGELFF
TRBJ2-1,12,NA,NA,TRBV11-2,CASSFLNNEQFF
TRBJ1-2,15,NA,NA,TRBV18,CASSNRRGFVYGYTF
TRBJ2-5,13,NA,NA,TRBV4-1,CASSQVVQETQYF
TRBJ2-6,17,few,NA,TRBV19,CASSIEQVNSGANVLTF
TRBJ2-5,16,once,TRBD1,TRBV4-3,CASSQDWPGGQETQYF
TRBJ2-1,14,few,TRBD2,TRBV7-6,CASSVSGRSYEQFF
TRBJ2-7,12,NA,TRBD1,TRBV30,CAWGGQGYEQYF
TRBJ2-5,14,NA,NA,TRBV20-1,CSARGAASQQTQYF